A selection of T cell receptor beta chains follows, all from one sample in a study of T cell repertoires in cytomegalovirus infection. One entry per CDR3 protein results from TCRdb running MiXCR on the reads. Of under 200,000 distinct CDR3 sequences detected, less than 25% appear once; the ten largest clones hold under 30%. The antigens for these receptors are not known. The sample consisted of CD8+ T cells from cultured PBMCs, taken from culture after CMV antigen stimulation. Every receptor here comes from a human donor in good health (CMV status not recorded). Some clones in this sample may be carry-over from other donors' samples. Both conserved end residues are part of each CDR3. Fields, in order: V gene, D gene, J gene, clone size, CDR3 protein, CDR3 DNA. D genes are given only for firm matches. Not every row has a clone size; where given, it reads once, few, many or a size class.

>TRBV7-8|TRBD2|TRBJ2-2|.
CASSLATSGVGELFF
TGTGCCAGCAGCTTAGCGACTAGCGGGGTTGGGGAGCTGTTTTTT
>TRBV5-1|.|TRBJ2-2|.
CASSWRDPGELFF
TGCGCCAGCAGCTGGAGGGACCCCGGGGAGCTGTTTTTT
>TRBV4-1|TRBD2|TRBJ2-7|.
CASSHLSGGDTYEQYF
TGCGCCAGCAGCCACCTTAGCGGGGGGGACACCTACGAGCAGTACTTC
>TRBV20-1|.|TRBJ1-5|.
CSARHTGMSSLNQPQHF
TGCAGTGCTAGACATACAGGGATGTCTTCACTTAATCAGCCCCAGCATTTT
>TRBV15|.|TRBJ2-1|once
CATSRDRDFNEQFF
TGTGCCACCAGCAGAGATAGGGACTTTAATGAGCAGTTCTTC
>TRBV27|.|TRBJ2-7|.
CASSFIGSVYEQYF
TGTGCCAGCAGTTTTATTGGATCAGTCTACGAGCAGTACTTC
>TRBV6-2/TRBV6-3|TRBD2|TRBJ2-3|.
CASSRLGGEDTQYF
TGTGCCAGCAGCCGCTTGGGGGGGGAGGATACGCAGTATTTT
>TRBV24-1|.|TRBJ2-2|few
CATGTFNTGELFF
TGTGCCACAGGGACATTTAACACCGGGGAGCTGTTTTTT
>TRBV7-2|.|TRBJ1-1|few
CASPISPGTAGVNTEAFF
TGTGCCAGCCCCATCTCTCCCGGGACGGCGGGCGTGAACACTGAAGCTTTCTTT
>TRBV7-7|.|TRBJ1-4|.
CASSLGTRTANEKLFF
TGTGCTAGCAGCTTAGGAACCCGAACAGCTAATGAAAAACTGTTTTTT
>TRBV4-3|.|TRBJ1-6|few
CASSQDEVSANSPLHF
TGCGCCAGCAGCCAAGACGAGGTCAGCGCGAATTCACCCCTCCACTTT
>TRBV7-2|.|TRBJ1-5|few
CASSLVRGGKPQHF
TGTGCCAGCAGCTTAGTCCGGGGAGGGAAGCCCCAGCATTTT
>TRBV6-1|TRBD1|TRBJ2-1|.
CASVVLWTGGNEQFF
TGTGCCAGCGTTGTCTTGTGGACAGGGGGCAATGAGCAGTTCTTC
>TRBV12-3/TRBV12-4|.|TRBJ1-1|few
CASSSQAGLPISRDTEAFF
TGTGCCAGCAGTTCTCAGGCTGGGCTCCCCATTTCGCGGGACACTGAAGCTTTCTTT
>TRBV28|.|TRBJ1-6|.
CASRPAGDSPLHF
TGTGCCAGCAGACCGGCCGGGGATTCACCCCTCCACTTT
>TRBV12-3/TRBV12-4|.|TRBJ1-2|few
CASSLNRGSGYTF
TGTGCCAGCAGTTTGAATCGGGGCAGTGGCTACACCTTC
>TRBV7-2|.|TRBJ2-7|few
CASSSLPLKEQYF
TGTGCCAGCAGCTCGCTCCCCTTGAAAGAGCAGTACTTC
>TRBV7-2|TRBD1|TRBJ2-7|few
CASSLSRGPYEQYF
TGTGCCAGCAGCTTATCGAGGGGGCCGTACGAGCAGTACTTC
>TRBV24-1|.|TRBJ1-1|few
CATKGVGGTEAFF
TGTGCCACCAAGGGGGTTGGGGGCACTGAAGCTTTCTTT
>TRBV7-6|.|TRBJ2-2|.
CASSLLSQENTGELFF
TGTGCCAGCAGCTTACTTAGCCAGGAAAACACCGGGGAGCTGTTTTTT
>TRBV12-3/TRBV12-4|.|TRBJ1-6|.
CASSLTGFYNSPLHF
TGTGCCAGCAGTTTAACGGGTTTCTATAATTCACCCCTCCACTTT
>TRBV2|.|TRBJ1-4|.
CASSEDGNEKLFF
TGTGCCAGCAGTGAAGACGGAAATGAAAAACTGTTTTTT
>TRBV7-2|.|TRBJ1-5|few
CASSWLLNQPQHF
TGTGCCAGCAGCTGGCTTTTAAATCAGCCCCAGCATTTT
>TRBV27|.|TRBJ1-2|.
CASSLKGTNGGYTF
TGTGCCAGCAGTTTAAAGGGAACTAACGGTGGCTACACCTTC
>TRBV7-2|TRBD1|TRBJ1-3|.
CASIQGGWSFGNTIYF
TGTGCCAGCATCCAGGGGGGATGGAGCTTTGGAAACACCATATATTTT
>TRBV7-9|.|TRBJ2-7|few
CASSGDGEGVADEQYF
TGTGCCAGCAGCGGCGACGGAGAGGGAGTCGCTGACGAGCAGTACTTC
>TRBV11-2|.|TRBJ2-5|few
CASSLAGPSETQYF
TGTGCCAGCAGCTTAGCGGGGCCCTCGGAGACCCAGTACTTC
>TRBV12-3/TRBV12-4|TRBD2|TRBJ2-1|many
CASRTSGSYNEQFF
TGTGCCAGCCGGACTAGCGGTTCCTACAATGAGCAGTTCTTC
>TRBV28|TRBD1|TRBJ1-1|few
CASSFHPLQGRTEAFF
TGTGCCAGCAGTTTTCACCCCTTACAGGGGAGGACTGAAGCTTTCTTT
>TRBV7-2|.|TRBJ2-2|.
CASSLRGDIGNTGELFF
TGTGCCAGCAGCTTAAGAGGGGACATAGGAAACACCGGGGAGCTGTTTTTT
>TRBV7-9|.|TRBJ2-5|few
CASSSTLQETQYF
TGTGCCAGCAGCTCGACTTTACAAGAGACCCAGTACTTC
>TRBV7-2|.|TRBJ2-7|.
CASNHRGYEQYF
TGTGCCAGCAACCACCGGGGCTACGAGCAGTACTTC
>TRBV11-2|.|TRBJ2-1|few
CASYTSNEQFF
TGTGCCAGCTATACTAGCAATGAGCAGTTCTTC
>TRBV7-8|TRBD1|TRBJ2-1|.
CASSSLDRSYNEQFF
TGTGCCAGCAGCTCCCTGGACAGGTCCTACAATGAGCAGTTCTTC
>TRBV27|TRBD1|TRBJ2-1|.
CASSLGYRGNEQFF
TGTGCCAGCAGTCTGGGCTACAGGGGCAATGAGCAGTTCTTC
>TRBV7-9|.|TRBJ2-7|few
CASSSPRGAGEQYF
TGTGCCAGCAGCTCCCCCCGGGGGGCAGGCGAGCAGTACTTC
>TRBV12-3/TRBV12-4|TRBD1|TRBJ2-7|.
CASSTGVVYYEQYF
TGTGCCAGCAGTACAGGGGTCGTCTATTACGAGCAGTACTTC
>TRBV12-3/TRBV12-4|.|TRBJ1-1|.
CASSLSGTNTEAFF
TGTGCCAGCAGTTTGTCGGGAACGAACACTGAAGCTTTCTTT
>TRBV4-1|TRBD1|TRBJ1-1|.
CASSQGTGGSNTEAFF
TGCGCCAGCAGCCAAGGGACAGGGGGATCGAACACTGAAGCTTTCTTT